Listed below are T cell receptor beta chains from one sample, sequenced in a study of blood T cells in healthy people across ages. TCRdb reprocessed the 5' RACE reads with MiXCR, giving one entry per CDR3 protein. The table includes about 680,000 distinct CDR3 sequences, around 45% detected once. Material for sequencing was blood. These receptors originate from an older woman in good health. Each CDR3 is given with its conserved first and last residue. D genes are given only for firm matches. The size entry is marked missing in some rows and otherwise reads once, few, many or a size class.

TRBJ2-4,TRBV7-2,-,-,TGTGCCAGCAGCTTAGGGCCAGATAACATTCAGTACTTC,CASSLGPDNIQYF
TRBJ2-7,TRBV7-2,-,-,TGTGCCAGCAGCTTACCAGGGATGTACGAGCAGTACTTC,CASSLPGMYEQYF
TRBJ2-4,TRBV28,-,-,TGTGCCAGCAGTCCAAACCTCCCTAGACAGGTCGCCTTAGCCAAAAGCATTCAGTACTTC,CASSPNLPRQVALAKSIQYF
TRBJ2-7,TRBV7-2,TRBD2,-,TGTGCCAGCAGCTTAGGGTCGGGAGGGCCCGGGGAGCAGTACTTC,CASSLGSGGPGEQYF
TRBJ1-1,TRBV7-8,-,-,TGTGCCAGCAGCTTAGGGGAACAATACACTGAAGCTTTCTTT,CASSLGEQYTEAFF
TRBJ1-2,TRBV6-2/TRBV6-3,-,-,TGTGCCAGCAGTGAACAGGTTTCCTCGCCCTACACCTTC,CASSEQVSSPYTF
TRBJ2-4,TRBV28,-,-,TGTGCCAGCAGTTGGGGGCAGGGGGCCAAAAACATTCAGTACTTC,CASSWGQGAKNIQYF
TRBJ2-7,TRBV4-2,TRBD1,-,TGTGCCAGCAGCCAAGGGGTAGTTGGACAGGGGTACAACGAGCAGTACTTC,CASSQGVVGQGYNEQYF
TRBJ1-2,TRBV6-1,TRBD1,-,TGTGCCAGCAGCCGCCCGGCCCCCGAGACAGGGGCCCCTTATGGCTACACCTTC,CASSRPAPETGAPYGYTF
TRBJ2-1,TRBV19,-,-,TGTGCCAGTAGGAAACCCTCGAGCGGTGGCGGCAATGAGCAGTTCTTC,CASRKPSSGGGNEQFF
TRBJ2-4,TRBV25-1,TRBD2,few,TGTGCCAGCAGTGATACTAGCGGGAGGACGGAGCAGTACTTC,CASSDTSGRTEQYF
TRBJ2-3,TRBV4-3,-,-,TGCGCCAGCAGCCAGGACCAACCAGTGGGAGCCGGGGGAGATACGCAGTATTTT,CASSQDQPVGAGGDTQYF
TRBJ2-5,TRBV7-8,TRBD2,-,TGTGCCAGCACGGGACTAGCGGAAGAGACCCAGTACTTC,CASTGLAEETQYF
TRBJ2-7,TRBV28,-,-,TGTGCCAGCTGCCCTGAGGGCAGGGGTACCTACGAGCAGTACTTC,CASCPEGRGTYEQYF
TRBJ2-3,TRBV29-1,-,few,TGCAGCGTCGCCACAGGGTTAGATACGCAGTATTTT,CSVATGLDTQYF
TRBJ2-3,TRBV7-9,TRBD2,few,TGTGCCAGCAGCCCTACTAGCGCCAGAGGGGATACGCAGTATTTT,CASSPTSARGDTQYF
TRBJ2-7,TRBV2,TRBD1,many,TGTGCCAGCAGTGAGGGGGGGACAGGGGGCGCGTACGAGCAGTACTTC,CASSEGGTGGAYEQYF
TRBJ2-1,TRBV20-1,-,few,TGCAGTGCTGAACGGGACACCAACAATGAGCAGTTCTTC,CSAERDTNNEQFF
TRBJ1-2,TRBV28,-,-,TGTGCCAGCAGTTTAAGTCTAGTTAACTATGGCTACACCTTC,CASSLSLVNYGYTF
TRBJ2-1,TRBV20-1,TRBD2,-,TGCAGTGCTAGAGCGGCTAGCGGGAGGGCCCTCTCCTACAATGAGCAGTTCTTC,CSARAASGRALSYNEQFF
TRBJ2-1,TRBV28,-,-,TGTGCCAGCAGTTTAGCCCCGGGCTGGAAGAATGAGCAGTTCTTC,CASSLAPGWKNEQFF
TRBJ2-3,TRBV24-1,-,-,TGTGCCACCAGTGGTCCTAGCACAGATACGCAGTATTTT,CATSGPSTDTQYF
TRBJ1-2,TRBV6-1,-,few,TGTGCCAGCAACCCAGCGGGGCGAGGCTACACCTTC,CASNPAGRGYTF
TRBJ2-1,TRBV5-1,TRBD2,-,TGCGCCAGCAGCGGTGGACTAGCGGGAGTAGTTGAGCAGTTCTTC,CASSGGLAGVVEQFF
TRBJ1-2,TRBV4-2,-,-,TGTGCCAGCAGCCAGAGACGGGAGGGCTATGGCTACACCTTC,CASSQRREGYGYTF
TRBJ1-5,TRBV7-2,-,-,TGTGCCAGCAGCTTAGAGGCCCGTAGCAATCAGCCCCAGCATTTT,CASSLEARSNQPQHF
TRBJ2-2,TRBV7-9,-,-,TGTGCCAGCAGCTTAGTTCTCTCGGTCGGGGAGCTGTTTTTT,CASSLVLSVGELFF
TRBJ1-2,TRBV6-2/TRBV6-3,-,-,TGTGCCAGCAGTTACGGCACCCTGGACGACTATGGCTACACCTTC,CASSYGTLDDYGYTF
TRBJ2-3,TRBV12-3/TRBV12-4,TRBD2,-,TGTGCCAGCATACGGGGACTAGCGGGATCTTTGCGGACAGATACGCAGTATTTT,CASIRGLAGSLRTDTQYF
TRBJ2-3,TRBV18,-,-,TGTGCCAGCTCACCACCACATCTCCCAGATACGCAGTATTTT,CASSPPHLPDTQYF
TRBJ2-1,TRBV10-3,-,many,TGTGCCATCACCCGGGATACGGTACGGAATGAGCAGTTCTTC,CAITRDTVRNEQFF
TRBJ2-7,TRBV7-8,-,few,TGTGCCAGCAGCTTGGACACCTCTACCTACGAGCAGTACTTC,CASSLDTSTYEQYF
TRBJ2-7,TRBV15,-,-,TGTGCCACCAGCAAAGGGGATGCCTACGAGCAGTACTTC,CATSKGDAYEQYF
TRBJ2-1,TRBV29-1,TRBD2,-,TGCAGCGTTGTCCCTAGGGTCTGGCGGGAGGGATTGTACAATGAGCGGTTCTTC,CSVVPRVWREGLYNERFF
TRBJ1-2,TRBV6-1,-,-,TGTGCCAGCAGTGAAGGGGCGGTCCCTAACTATGGCTACACCTTC,CASSEGAVPNYGYTF
TRBJ2-5,TRBV20-1,TRBD2,-,TGCAGTGCTTGGGGGACTAGCGGGGGCCAAGAGACCCAGTACTTC,CSAWGTSGGQETQYF
TRBJ1-2,TRBV28,TRBD1,few,TGTGCCAGCAGTCCAATCGGGACAGGCAGGGGCTACACCTTC,CASSPIGTGRGYTF
TRBJ1-6,TRBV20-1,TRBD1,-,TGCAGTGCTAGACCGGGACAGAGGCTGAATTCACCCCCCCACTTT,CSARPGQRLNSPPHF
TRBJ1-6,TRBV7-8,-,-,TGTGCCAGCAGCCCCGGGACTCATTATAATTCACCCCTCCACTTT,CASSPGTHYNSPLHF
TRBJ1-1,TRBV9,-,-,TGTGCCAGCAGCGGAGCCCCTACAGGGTACACTGAAGCTTTCTTT,CASSGAPTGYTEAFF
TRBJ2-4,TRBV29-1,TRBD1,-,TGCAGCGTTGTGGGACAGGGAAACATTCAGTACTTC,CSVVGQGNIQYF
TRBJ2-1,TRBV6-6,TRBD2,-,TGTGCCAGCAGTTACGGGCGGGAGAGGGGAAATGAGCAGTTCTTC,CASSYGRERGNEQFF
TRBJ2-3,TRBV5-6,-,-,TGTGCCAGCAGCATCAGCGGATCCGCAGATACGCAGTATTTT,CASSISGSADTQYF
TRBJ2-6,TRBV12-3/TRBV12-4,TRBD2,few,TGTGCCAGCAGAGACGGGACTAGACGTACTGGGGCCAACGTCCTGACTTTC,CASRDGTRRTGANVLTF
TRBJ2-3,TRBV20-1,TRBD2,-,TGCAGTGCTAGTTCGGGACTAGCGGGAGGCCGGAGCACAGATACGCAGTATTTT,CSASSGLAGGRSTDTQYF
TRBJ2-6,TRBV14,-,-,TGTGCCAGCACCCGAGGAGGGGGGGCCAACGTCCTGACTTTC,CASTRGGGANVLTF
TRBJ2-2,TRBV4-3,-,-,TGCGCCAGCAGCCGGGATATCACCGGGGAGCTGTTTTTT,CASSRDITGELFF
TRBJ2-3,TRBV6-2/TRBV6-3,TRBD2,few,TGTGCCAGCAGTTACTTCACCTCTAGCGGAGTCACAGATACGCAGTATTTT,CASSYFTSSGVTDTQYF
TRBJ2-7,TRBV14,-,-,TGTGCCAGCAGCCGGGCTTCGCTCTCCTACAATGAGCAGTACTTC,CASSRASLSYNEQYF
TRBJ2-7,TRBV20-1,-,-,TGCAGTGCAGAGAGGGGGGGCATCGAGCAGTACTTC,CSAERGGIEQYF
TRBJ2-7,TRBV28,-,-,TGTGCCAGCAGTTCGGCCTCAGGCTACTACGAGCAGTACTTC,CASSSASGYYEQYF
TRBJ2-3,TRBV5-1,-,-,TGCGCCAGCAGCCCCGGCCGCGGTCCCGGCACAGATACGCAGTATTTT,CASSPGRGPGTDTQYF